The 7 T cell receptor beta chains given below trace back to one sample, sequenced in a study of shared clonotypes between healthy human individuals. Assay: immunoSEQ multiplex PCR; the TCRdb copy retains only in-frame clones and omits some. The sample yields more than 1 million clones, more than 75% seen once. Input material: memory CD4+ T cells from PBMCs. Stated subset: CD45RA-negative fraction. These TCRs come from a man between 18 and 29 years old in good health. Some clones in this sample may be carry-over from other donors' samples.

This clone was detected only once. The chain employs TRBV30 and TRBJ1-2; a weak D match, TRBD1 (5 bases). The CDR3 contains 13 residues. Per germline, CDR1 GTSNPN and CDR2 SVGIG (reference sequence). The V gene lost 2 bases and the J gene lost 5 bases, with 12 bases spanning the gap. CDR3 amino acids: CAWSQGDRYGYTF. In DNA, the CDR3 is TGTGCCTGGAGTCAGGGTGATAGGTATGGCTACACCTTC. Together with reference TRBV30 and TRBJ1-2, the CDR3 gives the full variable domain: SQTIHQWPATLVQPVGSPLSLECTVEGTSNPNLYWYRQAAGRGLQLLFYSVGIGQISSEVPQNLSASRPQDRQFILSSKKLLLSDSGFYLCAWSQGDRYGYTFGSGTRLTVV.

This chain links TRBV7-2 with TRBJ2-2; D gene unclear. CDR3 length: 14 amino acids. Germline CDR1 reads SGHTA; CDR2 reads FQGNSA. V was shortened by 7 bases and J by 0 bases, with 9 bases between the two germline ends. CDR3 nucleotide sequence: TGTGCCAGCAAGGGATTCGCGAACACCGGGGAGCTGTTTTTT. It translates to CASKGFANTGELFF.

This sequence joins TRBV7-3 and TRBJ2-1; 8 bases match TRBD2. The trim removed 5 bases at V and 1 base at J, leaving 13 bases unmatched. Germline loops: CDR1 SGHTA, CDR2 FQGTGA. The CDR3 extends over 18 amino acids. The CDR3 is CASSPDILSGKSYNEQFF. Written as DNA, the CDR3 is TGTGCCAGCAGCCCCGATATCCTTAGCGGGAAGTCCTACAATGAGCAGTTCTTC.

The genes are TRBV20-1 and TRBJ2-7; possibly TRBD2 for D (6 bases). The germline V gene encodes CDR1 DFQATT and CDR2 SNEGSKA (reference sequence). V was shortened by 3 bases and J by 4 bases, with 7 bases between the two germline ends. There are 11 residues in the CDR3. The CDR3 protein is CSASGGYEQYF. CDR3 coding DNA: TGCAGTGCTAGCGGGGGATACGAGCAGTACTTC.

The chain combines TRBV6-1 with TRBJ2-7; 10 positions match TRBD1. The V gene's germline CDR1 is MNHNS and CDR2 SASEGT. The ends lost 7 bases at V and 4 bases at J; junction bases unmatched: 4. The CDR3 contains 13 residues. The CDR3 nucleotides are TGTGCCAGCACGACAGGGGGCAGGTACGAGCAGTACTTC. Translation: CASTTGGRYEQYF.

The gene calls are TRBV7-2 and TRBJ1-1; the D is unclear. CDR1 is SGHTA and CDR2 is FQGNSA in the germline V gene. The CDR3 is made up of 14 amino acids. Trimming pared 3 bases from V and 2 bases from J, leaving 10 bases between. The CDR3: CASSFQAYNTEAFF. In DNA form, the CDR3 reads TGTGCCAGCAGCTTCCAGGCATACAACACTGAAGCTTTCTTT.

The J gene is TRBJ2-2, the V gene TRBV6-5; TRBD1 aligns across 9 bases. The CDR3 extends over 15 amino acids. The germline V gene encodes CDR1 MNHEY and CDR2 SVGAGI. The J segment lost 5 bases and the V segment lost 5 bases, leaving 6 bases of the junction unmatched. Here the CDR3 reads CASSLGTGRTGELFF. Written as DNA, the CDR3 is TGTGCCAGCAGTCTCGGGACAGGGAGGACCGGGGAGCTGTTTTTT.